The following is a T cell receptor beta chain sequence with its context. A much larger clonotype is one base distant, so this may be a read error. The sample comes from a study of T cells after yellow fever vaccination. TCRdb re-analysed the 5' RACE reads in MiXCR, keeping a single row per CDR3 protein. Of 100,000 to 150,000 distinct CDR3 sequences listed, roughly 6.7% are singletons. CDR3 length equals 14 residues. The germline V gene has CDR1 MNHEY and CDR2 SMNVEV (reference sequence). The V and J ends lost 5 bases and 3 bases respectively, with 14 bases between them. Sequenced material: CD4+ T cells sorted from PBMCs, taken about 10 days after the first yellow fever vaccination. The chain uses TRBV27 and TRBJ2-7, with no clear D. The receptor was isolated from a man between 18 and 35 years old who received the YFV17D yellow fever vaccine. CDR3 region: CASSLKGPDYEQYF. In DNA form, the CDR3 reads TGTGCCAGCAGTCTCAAGGGTCCGGACTACGAGCAGTACTTC.